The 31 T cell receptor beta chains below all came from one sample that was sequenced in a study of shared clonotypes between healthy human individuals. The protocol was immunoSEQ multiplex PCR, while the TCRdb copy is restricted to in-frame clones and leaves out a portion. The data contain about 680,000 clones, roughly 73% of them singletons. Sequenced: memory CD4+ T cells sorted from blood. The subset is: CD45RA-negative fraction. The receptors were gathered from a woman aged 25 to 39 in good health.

The CDR3 loop is CASSRGQGMSGELFF. In DNA, the CDR3 is TGTGCCAGCAGTCGGGGACAGGGCATGTCCGGGGAGCTGTTTTTT. V and J are TRBV11-2 and TRBJ2-2; 9 bases are shared with TRBD1. V dropped 6 bases and J dropped 6; count of bases not matched to a gene: 8. The germline gives CDR1 SGHAT, CDR2 FQNNGV. The CDR3 length is 15 residues.

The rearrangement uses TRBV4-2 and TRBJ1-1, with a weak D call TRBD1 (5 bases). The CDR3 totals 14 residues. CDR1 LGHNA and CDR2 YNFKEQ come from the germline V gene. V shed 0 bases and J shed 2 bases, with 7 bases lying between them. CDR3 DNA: TGTGCCAGCAGCCAAGATGGGGGTAACACTGAAGCTTTCTTT. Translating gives CASSQDGGNTEAFF.

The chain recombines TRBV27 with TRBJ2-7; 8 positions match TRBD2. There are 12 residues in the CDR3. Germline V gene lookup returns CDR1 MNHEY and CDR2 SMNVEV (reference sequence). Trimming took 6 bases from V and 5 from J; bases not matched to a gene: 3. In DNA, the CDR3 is TGTGCCAGCAGGACTAGCGCCAACGAGCAGTACTTC. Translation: CASRTSANEQYF.

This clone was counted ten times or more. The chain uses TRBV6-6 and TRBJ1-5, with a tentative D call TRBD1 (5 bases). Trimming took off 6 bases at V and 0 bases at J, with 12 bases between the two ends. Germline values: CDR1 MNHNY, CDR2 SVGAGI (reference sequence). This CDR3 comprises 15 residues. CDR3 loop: CASSRTGYSNQPQHF. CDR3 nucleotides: TGTGCCAGCAGCCGAACAGGATATAGCAATCAGCCCCAGCATTTT.

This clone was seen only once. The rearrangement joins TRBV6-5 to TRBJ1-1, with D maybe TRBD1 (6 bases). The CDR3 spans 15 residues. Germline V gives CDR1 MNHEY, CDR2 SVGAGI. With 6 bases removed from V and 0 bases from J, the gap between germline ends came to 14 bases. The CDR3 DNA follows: TGTGCCAGCAGCTACGGGGGGGCCATGAACACTGAAGCTTTCTTT. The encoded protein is CASSYGGAMNTEAFF.

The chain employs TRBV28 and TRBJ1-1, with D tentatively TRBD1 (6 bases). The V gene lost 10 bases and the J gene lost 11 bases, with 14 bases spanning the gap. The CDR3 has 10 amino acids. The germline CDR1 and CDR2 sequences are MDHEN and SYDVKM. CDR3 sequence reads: CAIGQNDAFF. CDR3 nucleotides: TGTGCCATCGGACAGAATGACGCTTTCTTT.

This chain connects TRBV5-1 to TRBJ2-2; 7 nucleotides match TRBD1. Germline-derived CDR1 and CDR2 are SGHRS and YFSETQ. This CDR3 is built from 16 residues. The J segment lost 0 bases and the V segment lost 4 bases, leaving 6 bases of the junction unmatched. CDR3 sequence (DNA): TGCGCCAGCAGCCTGGGGACAGAGACGAACACCGGGGAGCTGTTTTTT. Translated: CASSLGTETNTGELFF.

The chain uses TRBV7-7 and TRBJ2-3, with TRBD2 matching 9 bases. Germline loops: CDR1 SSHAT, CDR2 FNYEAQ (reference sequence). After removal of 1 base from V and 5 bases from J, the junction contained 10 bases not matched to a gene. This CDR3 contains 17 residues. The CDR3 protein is CASSLGAGGRAGDTQYF. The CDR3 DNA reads TGTGCCAGCAGCTTAGGTGCCGGCGGGAGGGCCGGAGATACGCAGTATTTT.

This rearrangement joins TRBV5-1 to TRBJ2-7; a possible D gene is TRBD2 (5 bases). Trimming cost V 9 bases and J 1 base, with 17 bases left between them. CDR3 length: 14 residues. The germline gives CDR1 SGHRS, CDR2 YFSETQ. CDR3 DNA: TGCGCCATCCCGAGGGCCCGACCTTCCTACGAGCAGTACTTC. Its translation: CAIPRARPSYEQYF.

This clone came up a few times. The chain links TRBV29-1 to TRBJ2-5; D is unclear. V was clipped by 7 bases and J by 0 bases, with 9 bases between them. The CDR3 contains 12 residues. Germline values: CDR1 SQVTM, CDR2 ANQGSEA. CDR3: CSGGRDQETQYF. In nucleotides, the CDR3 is TGCAGCGGTGGACGGGACCAAGAGACCCAGTACTTC.

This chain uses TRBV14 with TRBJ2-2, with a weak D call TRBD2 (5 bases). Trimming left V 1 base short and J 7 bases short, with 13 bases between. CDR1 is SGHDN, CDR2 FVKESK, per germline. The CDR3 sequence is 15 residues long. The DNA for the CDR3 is TGTGCCAGCAGCCAAGCAGGTCTTCGGGACGGGGAGCTGTTTTTT. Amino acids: CASSQAGLRDGELFF.

CDR3 amino acids: CASSQDRAGGLNGELFF. The CDR3 DNA sequence: TGTGCCAGCAGCCAAGATAGGGCGGGAGGGTTAAACGGGGAGCTGTTTTTT. The chain is built from TRBV4-2 and TRBJ2-2, with 9 bases that match TRBD2. The CDR3 extends over 17 amino acids. The germline V gene has CDR1 LGHNA and CDR2 YNFKEQ. The V and J ends lost 0 bases and 7 bases, in that order; junction bases with no gene match: 9.

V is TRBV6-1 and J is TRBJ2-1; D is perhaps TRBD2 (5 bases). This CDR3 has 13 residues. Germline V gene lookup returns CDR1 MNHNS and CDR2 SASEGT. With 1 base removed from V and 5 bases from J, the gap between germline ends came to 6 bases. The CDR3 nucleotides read TGTGCCAGCAGTGAAGAGGGAGACAATGAGCAGTTCTTC. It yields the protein CASSEEGDNEQFF.

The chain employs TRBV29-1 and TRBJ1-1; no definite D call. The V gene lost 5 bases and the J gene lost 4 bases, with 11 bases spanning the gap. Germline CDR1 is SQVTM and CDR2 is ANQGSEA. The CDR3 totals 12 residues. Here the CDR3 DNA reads TGCAGCGTTCGCAGGAGAGGCACTGAAGCTTTCTTT. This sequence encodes CSVRRRGTEAFF.

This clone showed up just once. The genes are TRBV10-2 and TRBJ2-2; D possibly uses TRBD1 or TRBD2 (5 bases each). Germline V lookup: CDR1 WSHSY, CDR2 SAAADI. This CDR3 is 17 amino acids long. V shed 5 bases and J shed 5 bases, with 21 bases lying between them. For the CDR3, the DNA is TGCGCCAGCAGTTTTGGCGTTCTGGGGACGGGAACCGGGGAGCTGTTTTTT. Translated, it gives CASSFGVLGTGTGELFF.

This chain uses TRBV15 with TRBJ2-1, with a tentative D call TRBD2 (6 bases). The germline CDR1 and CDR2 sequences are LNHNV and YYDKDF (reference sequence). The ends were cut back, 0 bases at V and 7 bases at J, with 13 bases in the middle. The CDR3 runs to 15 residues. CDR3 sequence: CATSRELALWNEQFF. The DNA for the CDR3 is TGTGCCACCAGCAGAGAACTAGCTCTTTGGAATGAGCAGTTCTTC.

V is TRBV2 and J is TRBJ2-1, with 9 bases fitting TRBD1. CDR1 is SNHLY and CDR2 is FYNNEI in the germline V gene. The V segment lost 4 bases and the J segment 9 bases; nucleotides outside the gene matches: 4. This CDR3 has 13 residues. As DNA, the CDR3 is TGTGCCAGCAGTGGGACAGGGGTAGGTGAGCAGTTCTTC. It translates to CASSGTGVGEQFF.

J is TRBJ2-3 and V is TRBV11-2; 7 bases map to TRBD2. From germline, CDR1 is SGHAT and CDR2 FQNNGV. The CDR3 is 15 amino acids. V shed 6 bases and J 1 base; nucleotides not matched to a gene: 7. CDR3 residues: CASRGRAAGTDTQYF. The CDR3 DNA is TGTGCCAGCAGGGGGAGGGCCGCGGGCACAGATACGCAGTATTTT.

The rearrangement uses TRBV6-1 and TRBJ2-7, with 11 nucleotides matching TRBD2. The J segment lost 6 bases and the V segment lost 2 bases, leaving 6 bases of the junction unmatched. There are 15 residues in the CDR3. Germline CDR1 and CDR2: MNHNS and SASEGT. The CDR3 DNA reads TGTGCCAGCAGTGAAAGACTAGCGGGAATCAGCGAGCAGTACTTC. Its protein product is CASSERLAGISEQYF.

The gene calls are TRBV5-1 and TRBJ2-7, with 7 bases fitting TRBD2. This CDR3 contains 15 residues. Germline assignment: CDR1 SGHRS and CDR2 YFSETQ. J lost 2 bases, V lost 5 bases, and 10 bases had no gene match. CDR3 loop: CASRLGGTEAYEQYF. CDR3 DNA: TGCGCCAGCAGACTGGGGGGGACGGAGGCCTACGAGCAGTACTTC.

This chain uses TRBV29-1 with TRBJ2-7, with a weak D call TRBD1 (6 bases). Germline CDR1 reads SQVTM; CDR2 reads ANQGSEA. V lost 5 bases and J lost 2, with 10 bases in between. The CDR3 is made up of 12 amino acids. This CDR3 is CSVIQGTYEQYF. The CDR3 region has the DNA TGCAGCGTTATACAGGGTACCTACGAGCAGTACTTC.

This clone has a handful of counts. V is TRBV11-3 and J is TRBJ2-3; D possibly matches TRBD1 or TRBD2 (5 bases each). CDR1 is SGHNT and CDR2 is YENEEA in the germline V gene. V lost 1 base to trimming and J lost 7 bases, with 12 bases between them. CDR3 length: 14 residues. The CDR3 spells CASSLGGSMYTQYF. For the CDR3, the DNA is TGTGCCAGCAGCTTAGGGGGGAGTATGTATACGCAGTATTTT.

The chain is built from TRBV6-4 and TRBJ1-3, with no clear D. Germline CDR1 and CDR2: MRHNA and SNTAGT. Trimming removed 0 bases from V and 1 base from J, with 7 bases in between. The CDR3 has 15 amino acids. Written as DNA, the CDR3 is TGTGCCAGCAGTGACTCGAGCGGATCTGGAAACACCATATATTTT. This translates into CASSDSSGSGNTIYF.

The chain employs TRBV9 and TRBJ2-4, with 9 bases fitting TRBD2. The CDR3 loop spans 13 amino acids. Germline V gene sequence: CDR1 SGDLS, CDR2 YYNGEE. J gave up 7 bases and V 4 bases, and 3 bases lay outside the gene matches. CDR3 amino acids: CASSRTSGNIQYF. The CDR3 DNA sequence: TGTGCCAGCAGCCGTACTAGCGGGAACATTCAGTACTTC.

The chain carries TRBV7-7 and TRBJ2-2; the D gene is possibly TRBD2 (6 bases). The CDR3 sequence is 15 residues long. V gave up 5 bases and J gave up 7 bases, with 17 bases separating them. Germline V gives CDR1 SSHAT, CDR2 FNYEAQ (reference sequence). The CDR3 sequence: CASSQSGTLDGELFF. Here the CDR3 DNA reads TGTGCCAGCAGCCAATCCGGGACTCTGGACGGGGAGCTGTTTTTT.

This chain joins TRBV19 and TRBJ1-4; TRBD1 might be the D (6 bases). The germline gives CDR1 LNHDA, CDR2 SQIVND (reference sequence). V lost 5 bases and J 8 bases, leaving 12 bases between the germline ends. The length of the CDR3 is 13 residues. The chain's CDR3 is CASSQQGGEKLFF. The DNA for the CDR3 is TGTGCCAGTAGTCAACAGGGCGGCGAAAAACTGTTTTTT.

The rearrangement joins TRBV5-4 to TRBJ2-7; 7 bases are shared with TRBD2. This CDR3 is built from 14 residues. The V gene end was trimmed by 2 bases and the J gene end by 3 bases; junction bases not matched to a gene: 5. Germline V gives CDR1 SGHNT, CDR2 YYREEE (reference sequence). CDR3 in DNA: TGTGCCAGCAGCTTATCGAGCGGGATCTACGAGCAGTACTTC. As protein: CASSLSSGIYEQYF.

The CDR3 here is CASKYRDNSNQPQHF. The CDR3 region has the DNA TGTGCCAGCAAGTACAGGGATAATAGCAATCAGCCCCAGCATTTT. The V gene is TRBV6-1, the J gene TRBJ1-5; maybe TRBD1 (6 bases). Deletions cut 7 bases from V and 0 bases from J, with 13 bases between. The CDR3 spans 15 residues. Germline CDR1 reads MNHNS; CDR2 reads SASEGT.

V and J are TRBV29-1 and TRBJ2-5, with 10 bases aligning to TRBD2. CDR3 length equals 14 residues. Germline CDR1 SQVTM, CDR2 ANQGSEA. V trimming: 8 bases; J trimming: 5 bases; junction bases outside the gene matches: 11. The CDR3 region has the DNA TGCAGCCATCAAAGCGAGACTAGCGGGGAGACCCAGTACTTC. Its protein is CSHQSETSGETQYF.

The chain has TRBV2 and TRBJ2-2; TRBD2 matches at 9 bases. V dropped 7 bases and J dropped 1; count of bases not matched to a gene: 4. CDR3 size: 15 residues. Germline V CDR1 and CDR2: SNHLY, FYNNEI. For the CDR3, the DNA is TGTGCCAGCACCATGCGGGAGGGGAACACCGGGGAGCTGTTTTTT. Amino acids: CASTMREGNTGELFF.

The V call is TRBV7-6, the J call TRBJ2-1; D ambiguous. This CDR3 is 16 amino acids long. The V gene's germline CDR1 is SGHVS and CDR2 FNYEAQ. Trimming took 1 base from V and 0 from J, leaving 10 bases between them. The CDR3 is CASSLVAASSYNEQFF. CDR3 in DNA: TGTGCCAGCAGCTTAGTGGCGGCTAGCTCCTACAATGAGCAGTTCTTC.